The 27 T cell receptor beta chains given below trace back to one sample, sequenced in a study of early T cells in non-severe SARS-CoV-2 infection. TCRdb used MiXCR to reprocess the 5' RACE reads, holding one entry per CDR3 protein. The sample records roughly 35,000 distinct CDR3 sequences, 3% to 4.5% being singletons. The specimen was whole blood. The source is an adult who was a healthcare worker with PCR-confirmed SARS-CoV-2 infection or an uninfected control (not recorded which).

The chain combines TRBV28 with TRBJ2-1; TRBD2 agrees at 9 bases. V dropped 5 bases and J dropped 10; count of bases not matched to a gene: 12. This CDR3 is built from 15 residues. Germline-derived CDR1 and CDR2 are MDHEN and SYDVKM. The DNA of the CDR3 is TGTGCCAGCAGTGTCCTTAGCGGGAGCGGGAGAGAGCAGTTCTTC. Its protein is CASSVLSGSGREQFF.

This clonotype was observed at least ten times. The chain uses TRBV24-1 and TRBJ2-2; D perhaps matches TRBD2 (7 bases). Germline lookup yields CDR1 KGHDR and CDR2 SFDVKD. CDR3 length: 15 amino acids. V gave up 4 bases and J gave up 0 bases, with 8 bases separating them. The CDR3 is CATSEGGANTGELFF. CDR3 sequence (DNA): TGTGCCACCAGTGAAGGGGGGGCGAACACCGGGGAGCTGTTTTTT.

This clonotype showed up many times. This chain links TRBV12-3 or TRBV12-4 with TRBJ2-1; TRBD2 might be the D (5 bases). V was trimmed by 8 bases and J by 0 bases, leaving 11 bases between them. This CDR3 contains 14 residues. CDR3 region: CASGSGSSYNEQFF. CDR3 sequence (DNA): TGTGCCAGCGGGTCGGGAAGCTCCTACAATGAGCAGTTCTTC.

This clonotype was seen ten or more times. The CDR3 protein is CASSQDLAGGYNEQFF. DNA for the CDR3: TGTGCCAGCAGCCAAGATCTAGCGGGAGGCTACAATGAGCAGTTCTTC. The gene calls are TRBV3-1 and TRBJ2-1, with TRBD2 matching 11 bases. The CDR3 extends over 16 amino acids. Trimming removed 0 bases from V and 3 bases from J; junction bases left unmatched: 1. Germline V gene sequence: CDR1 LGHDT, CDR2 YNNKEL (reference sequence).

This clonotype has a count of ten or more. The rearrangement uses TRBV29-1 and TRBJ2-1; 7 bases are shared with TRBD2. This CDR3 region has 13 residues. Germline values: CDR1 SQVTM, CDR2 ANQGSEA. V lost 5 bases and J lost 7; bases outside the gene matches: 8. CDR3 in amino acids: CSVQAGVRNEQFF. CDR3 DNA sequence: TGCAGCGTTCAGGCGGGAGTTCGTAATGAGCAGTTCTTC.

In this sample, this clonotype turned up many times. The V gene is TRBV6-2 or TRBV6-3, the J gene TRBJ2-7, with D perhaps matching TRBD2 (6 bases). With 6 bases removed from V and 1 base from J, the gap between germline ends came to 13 bases. Germline lookup yields CDR1 MNHEY and CDR2 SVGEGT. This CDR3 region has 14 residues. For the CDR3, the DNA is TGTGCCAGCAGACCCGGGACTTTTTCCTACGAGCAGTACTTC. Translating gives CASRPGTFSYEQYF.

This clonotype occurred many times. The CDR3: CASSRGVNTEAFF. The DNA of the CDR3 is TGTGCCAGCAGCAGGGGGGTGAACACTGAAGCTTTCTTT. The genes are TRBV6-1 and TRBJ1-1, with 7 bases lining up with TRBD1. Germline V gene sequence: CDR1 MNHNS, CDR2 SASEGT. J gave up 0 bases and V 6 bases, and 1 base lay outside the gene matches. This CDR3 contains 13 residues.

The genes are TRBV6-5 and TRBJ2-7; D perhaps matches TRBD1 (5 bases). Germline V lookup: CDR1 MNHEY, CDR2 SVGAGI. The ends were cut back, 2 bases at V and 4 bases at J, with 15 bases in the middle. The CDR3 extends over 15 amino acids. CDR3 nucleotide sequence: TGTGCCAGCAGTTACAGTCCCCAGGGTGGGTACGAGCAGTACTTC. Translated, it gives CASSYSPQGGYEQYF.

The chain joins TRBV27 to TRBJ2-1; D is unclear. V dropped 0 bases and J dropped 0 bases, with 9 bases sitting between them. The CDR3 has 16 amino acids. Germline CDR1 and CDR2: MNHEY and SMNVEV (reference sequence). The CDR3, as DNA: TGTGCCAGCAGTTTATCGTGGTTTAGCTCCTACAATGAGCAGTTCTTC. Its protein product is CASSLSWFSSYNEQFF.

This clonotype was seen at least ten times. The gene calls are TRBV7-2 and TRBJ2-5, with D possibly TRBD2 on 7 matching bases. The V end lost 5 bases, the J end lost 2 bases, and 12 bases lay between the germline ends. The V gene's germline CDR1 is SGHTA and CDR2 FQGNSA. This CDR3 spans 14 amino acids. CDR3 region: CASSKRGAQETQYF. The CDR3, as DNA: TGTGCCAGCAGCAAACGGGGGGCACAAGAGACCCAGTACTTC.

This clonotype occurred many times. The chain recombines TRBV2 with TRBJ2-6; D gene unclear. V lost 7 bases to trimming and J lost 0 bases, with 7 bases between them. Germline assignment: CDR1 SNHLY and CDR2 FYNNEI. The CDR3 is made up of 14 amino acids. The CDR3 spells CASISNSGANVLTF. The CDR3 DNA reads as TGTGCCAGCATATCTAACTCTGGGGCCAACGTCCTGACTTTC.

This clonotype was detected only a few times. The V gene is TRBV6-1, the J gene TRBJ2-2; 7 bases map to TRBD1. Germline lookup yields CDR1 MNHNS and CDR2 SASEGT. The J segment lost 7 bases and the V segment lost 3 bases, leaving 17 bases of the junction unmatched. The CDR3 length is 18 residues. The CDR3 is CASSESRTGPVAYGELFF. The CDR3 DNA sequence: TGTGCCAGCAGTGAGAGTAGGACAGGCCCGGTTGCTTACGGGGAGCTGTTTTTT.

This clonotype showed up many times. The chain couples TRBV18 to TRBJ1-3; D is ambiguous. The V end was cut by 1 base, the J end by 0 bases, with 7 bases between. Germline CDR1 reads KGHSH; CDR2 reads LQKENI. The CDR3 is made up of 15 amino acids. The CDR3 protein is CASSPRAISGNTIYF. DNA of the CDR3: TGTGCCAGCTCACCACGGGCAATCTCTGGAAACACCATATATTTT.

This clonotype was detected many times. The V and J genes are TRBV18 and TRBJ1-2, with D perhaps TRBD1 (6 bases). CDR1 and CDR2 from the germline V gene are KGHSH and LQKENI. This CDR3 comprises 15 residues. V lost 0 bases to trimming and J lost 4 bases, with 12 bases between them. CDR3 DNA: TGTGCCAGCTCACCACCGGACAGTTTCGTCTATGGCTACACCTTC. It specifies CASSPPDSFVYGYTF.

In its sample, this clonotype was seen many times. In nucleotides, the CDR3 is TGTGCCAGCAGTGCCTTGGGCACAGATACGCAGTATTTT. Translated: CASSALGTDTQYF. The rearrangement uses TRBV2 and TRBJ2-3; D gene uncertain. V was cut by 4 bases and J by 1 base, with 6 bases left in between. CDR1 and CDR2 (germline): SNHLY, FYNNEI. The CDR3 is 13 residues long. The variable domain in full, completed from reference TRBV2 and TRBJ2-3, reads EPEVTQTPSHQVTQMGQEVILRCVPISNHLYFYWYRQILGQKVEFLVSFYNNEISEKSEIFDDQFSVERPDGSNFTLKIRSTKLEDSAMYFCASSALGTDTQYFGPGTRLTVL.

The rearrangement uses TRBV18 and TRBJ2-2; the match to TRBD1 covers 7 bases. The germline V gene encodes CDR1 KGHSH and CDR2 LQKENI. Trimming cost V 4 bases and J 0 bases; bases outside gene matches: 5. The CDR3 has 16 amino acids. The CDR3 region has the DNA TGTGCCAGCTCACAGCGACAGGGAACGAACACCGGGGAGCTGTTTTTT. Amino acid sequence: CASSQRQGTNTGELFF.

This clonotype was seen more than once but under ten times. The CDR3 region has the DNA TGTGCCTGGAGTGCTAGCGGGAAAACGGACACCGGGGAGCTGTTTTTT. This sequence encodes CAWSASGKTDTGELFF. The rearrangement uses TRBV30 and TRBJ2-2; TRBD2 aligns across 9 bases. The CDR3 is made up of 16 amino acids. Losses at the gene ends were 1 base for V and 3 bases for J; bases not matched to a gene: 6. Germline V gives CDR1 GTSNPN, CDR2 SVGIG (reference sequence).

This clonotype was detected only a few times. The chain uses TRBV6-5 and TRBJ2-5; weak D call: TRBD2 (5 bases). From germline, CDR1 is MNHEY and CDR2 SVGAGI. There are 14 residues in the CDR3. V lost 1 base and J lost 5, with 11 bases in between. CDR3: CASSYYREGETQYF. The CDR3 DNA is TGTGCCAGCAGTTACTATCGGGAAGGGGAGACCCAGTACTTC.

At least ten counts were recorded for this clonotype. This chain uses TRBV7-2 with TRBJ2-5; no firm D call. Germline CDR1 reads SGHTA; CDR2 reads FQGNSA. Trimming took 2 bases from V and 5 from J, leaving 3 bases between them. This CDR3 is built from 11 residues. The CDR3 bases are TGTGCCAGCAGCTTACTCGAGACCCAGTACTTC. It specifies CASSLLETQYF.

Ten or more counts support this clonotype. This chain uses TRBV20-1 with TRBJ2-5; D gene uncertain. V was cut by 1 base and J by 2 bases, with 14 bases left in between. Per the germline V gene, CDR1 is DFQATT and CDR2 is SNEGSKA (reference sequence). The CDR3 consists of 15 residues. CDR3 sequence (DNA): TGCAGTGCTAGAGCAGCCGTGGTAGGACAAGAGACCCAGTACTTC. It codes for CSARAAVVGQETQYF.

This clonotype was counted a few times. V is TRBV20-1 and J is TRBJ2-5; TRBD1 matches 7 bases. Germline CDR1 DFQATT, CDR2 SNEGSKA (reference sequence). The CDR3 loop spans 14 amino acids. V shed 5 bases and J 3 bases; nucleotides not matched to a gene: 9. This CDR3 reads CSALSNRGEETQYF. In DNA form, the CDR3 reads TGCAGTGCTCTTAGTAACAGGGGTGAAGAGACCCAGTACTTC.

This clonotype was detected only a few times. This may arise from a read error, as a much more abundant clone is one base away. The chain recombines TRBV7-9 with TRBJ2-2; no clear D. The germline gives CDR1 SEHNR, CDR2 FQNEAQ (reference sequence). The CDR3 is 15 amino acids. DNA of the CDR3: TGTGTCAGCAGCTTAGCCGGGTCACGAACCGGGGAGCTGTTTTTT. Its protein is CVSSLAGSRTGELFF.

This clonotype has a handful of counts. This chain uses TRBV4-3 with TRBJ2-7, with 7 positions matching TRBD1. Germline CDR1 is LGHNA and CDR2 is YSLEER. The CDR3 sequence is 15 residues long. The J segment lost 1 base and the V segment lost 1 base, leaving 4 bases of the junction unmatched. CDR3: CASSQALGQSYEQYV. The CDR3 DNA reads as TGCGCCAGCAGCCAAGCGCTGGGACAGTCCTACGAGCAGTACGTC.

This clonotype was seen repeatedly, ten times or more. The chain has TRBV20-1 and TRBJ1-2, with a possible D match to TRBD1 (5 bases). The CDR3 runs to 13 residues. The V gene's germline CDR1 is DFQATT and CDR2 SNEGSKA (reference sequence). With 6 bases removed from V and 6 bases from J, the gap between germline ends came to 17 bases. The DNA for the CDR3 is TGCAGTGCCGTTCCGGGGCCAACGCATGGCTACACCTTC. Amino acid sequence: CSAVPGPTHGYTF.

The chain uses TRBV4-2 and TRBJ1-2, with a possible D match to TRBD1 (5 bases). V lost 0 bases, J lost 6 bases, and 11 bases lay in between. Per germline, CDR1 LGHNA and CDR2 YNFKEQ. This CDR3 comprises 14 residues. The DNA of the CDR3 is TGTGCCAGCAGCCAAGATCCGGGGGTGGATGGCTACACCTTC. Its protein is CASSQDPGVDGYTF.

This clonotype was detected many times. The chain carries TRBV10-3 and TRBJ2-5; unclear D gene. This CDR3 comprises 14 residues. V was cut by 6 bases and J by 1 base, with 12 bases left in between. Per germline, CDR1 ENHRY and CDR2 SYGVKD. CDR3 in amino acids: CAISRLASQETQYF. In nucleotides, the CDR3 is TGTGCCATCAGCAGACTTGCCAGCCAAGAGACCCAGTACTTC.

The chain couples TRBV7-9 to TRBJ2-1; TRBD2 agrees at 9 bases. Germline CDR1 SEHNR, CDR2 FQNEAQ (reference sequence). The J segment lost 3 bases and the V segment lost 5 bases, leaving 14 bases of the junction unmatched. The CDR3 is 18 residues long. DNA for the CDR3: TGTGCCAGCAGCCTTCCCCTCTTAATAGCGGGAGTCTACAATGAGCAGTTCTTC. The encoded protein is CASSLPLLIAGVYNEQFF.